This is a list of T cell receptor beta chains from one sample in a study of blood T cell repertoires in COVID-19. Some clones are missing from TCRdb's copy, which holds only in-frame ones; the method was immunoSEQ multiplex PCR. The repertoire includes approximately 160,000 clones, roughly 86% of them detected once, and approximately 7% sits in the top ten. The sample comprised peripheral blood. Source of these receptors: a man aged 50 to 60 with active or convalescent COVID-19. Both conserved end residues are part of each CDR3. The D gene is left open where the match is weak. Clone size is stated in some rows and not others, as once, few, many or a class when expanded.

j_gene | v_gene | d_gene | abundance | CDR3aa
TRBJ1-5 | TRBV7-9 | - | few | CASSLQGNQPQHF
TRBJ1-2 | TRBV5-1 | TRBD1 | - | CASRAIPGQGNIYTF
TRBJ2-2 | TRBV27 | - | - | CASSLFPGELFF
TRBJ1-1 | TRBV7-2 | - | - | CASNPAGGRTEAFF
TRBJ1-2 | TRBV23-1 | - | - | CASTGEGLYGYTF
TRBJ2-1 | TRBV28 | - | once | CASSFQQTTSYNEQFF
TRBJ2-3 | TRBV6-2/TRBV6-3 | TRBD2 | - | CASSYSPLAGGSRDTQYF
TRBJ1-6 | TRBV7-2 | - | - | CASSGWRENSPLHF
TRBJ1-6 | TRBV30 | TRBD1 | - | CAWERKTGGNSPLHF
TRBJ2-1 | TRBV29-1 | TRBD2 | - | CSVEDLRGGSYNEQFF
TRBJ1-2 | TRBV6-6 | TRBD1 | - | CASTELGTGIYGYTF
TRBJ2-7 | TRBV24-1 | TRBD1 | - | CATSDSGQPYEQYF
TRBJ1-1 | TRBV12-5 | - | - | CASGRTGGYTEAFF
TRBJ1-1 | TRBV7-2 | - | - | CASTISGGVNTEAFF
TRBJ1-5 | TRBV19 | - | - | CASSIRANQPQHF
TRBJ1-1 | TRBV6-2/TRBV6-3 | - | - | CASSYGAGGLTFF
TRBJ2-1 | TRBV6-4 | TRBD2 | - | CASRGLAGTMKQFF
TRBJ1-1 | TRBV4-3 | - | - | CASSRSRGNTEAFF
TRBJ1-2 | TRBV4-1 | - | - | CASSQGAPVGGGGYTF